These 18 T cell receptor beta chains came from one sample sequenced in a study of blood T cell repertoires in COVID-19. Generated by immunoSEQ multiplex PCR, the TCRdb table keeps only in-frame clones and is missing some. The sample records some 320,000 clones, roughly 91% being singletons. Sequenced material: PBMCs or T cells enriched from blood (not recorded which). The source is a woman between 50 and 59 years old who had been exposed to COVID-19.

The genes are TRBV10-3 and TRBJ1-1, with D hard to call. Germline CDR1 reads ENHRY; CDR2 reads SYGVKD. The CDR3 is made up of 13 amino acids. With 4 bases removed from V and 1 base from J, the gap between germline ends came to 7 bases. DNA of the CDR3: TGTGCCATCAGTGGAACAAGGAACACTGAAGCTTTCTTT. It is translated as CAISGTRNTEAFF.

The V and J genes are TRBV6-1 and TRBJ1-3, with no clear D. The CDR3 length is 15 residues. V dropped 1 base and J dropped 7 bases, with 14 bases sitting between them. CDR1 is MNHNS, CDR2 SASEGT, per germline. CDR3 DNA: TGTGCCAGCAGTGAAGGTTGGAATGGAGGGAACACCATATATTTT. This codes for CASSEGWNGGNTIYF.

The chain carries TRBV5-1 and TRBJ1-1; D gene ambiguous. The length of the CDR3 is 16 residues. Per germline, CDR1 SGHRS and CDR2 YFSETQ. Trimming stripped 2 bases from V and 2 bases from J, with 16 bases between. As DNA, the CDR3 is TGCGCCAGCAGCTTAGACATCGCCGGGAGTAACACTGAAGCTTTCTTT. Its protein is CASSLDIAGSNTEAFF.

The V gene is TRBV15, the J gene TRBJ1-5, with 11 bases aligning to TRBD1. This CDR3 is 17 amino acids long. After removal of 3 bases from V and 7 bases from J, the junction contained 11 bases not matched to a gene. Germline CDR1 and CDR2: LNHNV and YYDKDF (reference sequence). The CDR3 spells CATSREPRTGGGQPQHF. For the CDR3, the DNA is TGTGCCACCAGCAGGGAACCCCGGACAGGGGGCGGACAGCCCCAGCATTTT. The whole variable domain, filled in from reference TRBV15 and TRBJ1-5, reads DAMVIQNPRYQVTQFGKPVTLSCSQTLNHNVMYWYQQKSSQAPKLLFHYYDKDFNNEADTPDNFQSRRPNTSFCFLDIRSPGLGDTAMYLCATSREPRTGGGQPQHFGDGTRLSIL.

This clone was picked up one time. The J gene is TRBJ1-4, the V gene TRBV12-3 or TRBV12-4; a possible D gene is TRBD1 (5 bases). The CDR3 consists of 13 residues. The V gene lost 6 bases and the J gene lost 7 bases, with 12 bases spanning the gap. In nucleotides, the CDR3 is TGTGCCAGCAGAAGCAGGGTGGGTGAAAAACTGTTTTTT. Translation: CASRSRVGEKLFF.

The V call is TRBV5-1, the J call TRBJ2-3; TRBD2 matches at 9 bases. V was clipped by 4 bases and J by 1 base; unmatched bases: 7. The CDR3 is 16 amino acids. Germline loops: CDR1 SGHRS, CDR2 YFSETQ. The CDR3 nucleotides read TGCGCCAGCAGCGCACCTAGCGGGGAGGGCACAGATACGCAGTATTTT. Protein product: CASSAPSGEGTDTQYF. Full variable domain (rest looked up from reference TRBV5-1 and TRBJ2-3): KAGVTQTPRYLIKTRGQQVTLSCSPISGHRSVSWYQQTPGQGLQFLFEYFSETQRNKGNFPGRFSGRQFSNSRSEMNVSTLELGDSALYLCASSAPSGEGTDTQYFGPGTRLTVL.

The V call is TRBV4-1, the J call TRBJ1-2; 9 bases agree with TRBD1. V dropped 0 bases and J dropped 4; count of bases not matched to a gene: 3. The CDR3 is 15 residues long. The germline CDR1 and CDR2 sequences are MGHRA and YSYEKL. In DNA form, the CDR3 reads TGCGCCAGCAGCCAAGAAATGACAGGGGGCTATGGCTACACCTTC. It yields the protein CASSQEMTGGYGYTF.

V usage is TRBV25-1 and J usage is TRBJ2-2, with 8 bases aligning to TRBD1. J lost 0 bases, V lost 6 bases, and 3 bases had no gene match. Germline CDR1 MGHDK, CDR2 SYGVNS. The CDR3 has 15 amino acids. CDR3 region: CASRGQETNTGELFF. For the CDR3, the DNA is TGTGCCAGCAGGGGACAGGAGACGAACACCGGGGAGCTGTTTTTT.

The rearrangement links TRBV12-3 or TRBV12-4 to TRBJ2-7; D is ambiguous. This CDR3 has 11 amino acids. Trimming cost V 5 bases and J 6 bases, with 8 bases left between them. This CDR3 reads CASSRVSEQYF. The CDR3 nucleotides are TGTGCCAGCAGTCGGGTCTCCGAGCAGTACTTC.

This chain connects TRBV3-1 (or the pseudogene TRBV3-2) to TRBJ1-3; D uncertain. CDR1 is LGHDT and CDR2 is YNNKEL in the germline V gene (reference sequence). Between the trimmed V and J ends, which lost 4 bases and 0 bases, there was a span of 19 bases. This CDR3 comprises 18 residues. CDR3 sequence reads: CASSPHSGSTFSGNTIYF. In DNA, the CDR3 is TGTGCCAGCAGCCCTCACTCCGGGTCTACCTTCTCTGGAAACACCATATATTTT.

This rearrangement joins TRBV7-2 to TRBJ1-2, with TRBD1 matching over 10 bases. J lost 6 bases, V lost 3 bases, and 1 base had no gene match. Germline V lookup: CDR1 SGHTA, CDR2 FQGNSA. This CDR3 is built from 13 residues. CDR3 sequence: CASSLDRGDGYTF. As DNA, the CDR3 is TGTGCCAGCAGCTTGGACAGGGGGGATGGCTACACCTTC.

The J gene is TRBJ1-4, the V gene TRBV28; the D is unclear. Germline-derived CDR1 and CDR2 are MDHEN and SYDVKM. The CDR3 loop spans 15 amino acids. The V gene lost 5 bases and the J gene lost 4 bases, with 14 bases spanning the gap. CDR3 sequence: CASSRLGLNNEKLFF. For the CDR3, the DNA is TGTGCCAGCAGTCGACTAGGGCTGAATAATGAAAAACTGTTTTTT.

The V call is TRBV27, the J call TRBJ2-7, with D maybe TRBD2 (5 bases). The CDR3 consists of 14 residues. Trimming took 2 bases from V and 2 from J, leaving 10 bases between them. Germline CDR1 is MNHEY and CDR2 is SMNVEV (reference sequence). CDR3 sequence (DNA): TGTGCCAGCAGTTTAAGCGGAGACGCCTACGAGCAGTACTTC. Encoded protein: CASSLSGDAYEQYF.

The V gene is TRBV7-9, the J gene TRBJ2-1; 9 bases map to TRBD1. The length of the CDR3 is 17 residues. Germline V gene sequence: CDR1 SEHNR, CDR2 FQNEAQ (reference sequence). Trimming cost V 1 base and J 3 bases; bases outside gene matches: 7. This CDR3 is CASSLVGRTGVYNEQFF. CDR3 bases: TGTGCCAGCAGCTTAGTAGGACGGACAGGGGTCTACAATGAGCAGTTCTTC.

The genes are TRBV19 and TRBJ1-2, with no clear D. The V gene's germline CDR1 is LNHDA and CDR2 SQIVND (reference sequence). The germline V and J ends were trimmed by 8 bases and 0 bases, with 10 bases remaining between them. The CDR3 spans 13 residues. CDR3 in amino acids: CASAVATNYGYTF. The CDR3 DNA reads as TGTGCCAGTGCGGTCGCGACTAACTATGGCTACACCTTC.

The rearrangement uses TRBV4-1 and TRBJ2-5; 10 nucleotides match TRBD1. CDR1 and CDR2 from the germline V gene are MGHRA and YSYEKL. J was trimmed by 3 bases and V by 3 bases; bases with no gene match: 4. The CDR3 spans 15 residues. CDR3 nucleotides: TGCGCCAGCAGCCATCCCGGACAGGGGGAAGAGACCCAGTACTTC. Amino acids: CASSHPGQGEETQYF.

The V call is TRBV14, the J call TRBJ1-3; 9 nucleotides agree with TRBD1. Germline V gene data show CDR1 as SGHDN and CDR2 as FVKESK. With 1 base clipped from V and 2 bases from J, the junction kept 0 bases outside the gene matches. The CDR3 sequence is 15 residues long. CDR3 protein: CASSQGDRAGNTIYF. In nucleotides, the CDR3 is TGTGCCAGCAGCCAAGGGGACAGGGCTGGAAACACCATATATTTT. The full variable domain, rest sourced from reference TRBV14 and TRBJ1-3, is EAGVTQFPSHSVIEKGQTVTLRCDPISGHDNLYWYRRVMGKEIKFLLHFVKESKQDESGMPNNRFLAERTGGTYSTLKVQPAELEDSGVYFCASSQGDRAGNTIYFGEGSWLTVV.

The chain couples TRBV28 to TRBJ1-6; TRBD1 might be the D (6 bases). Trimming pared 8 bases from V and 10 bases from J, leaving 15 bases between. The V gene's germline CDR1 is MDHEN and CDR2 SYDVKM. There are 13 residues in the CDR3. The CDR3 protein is CASSITGSSPLHF. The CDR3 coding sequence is TGTGCCAGCTCCATCACAGGGTCATCACCCCTCCACTTT.